This TCR beta chain emerged from a study of control samples from healthy donors and cancer patients. Here immunoSEQ multiplex PCR was the method, and the copy in TCRdb shows in-frame clones only, minus some. The sample carries 75,000 to 90,000 clones, 75% to 90% recorded once. Germline V gene lookup returns CDR1 LGHNA and CDR2 YNFKEQ. This CDR3 is 15 amino acids long. Trimming shortened V by 1 base and J by 7 bases, and 14 bases separated the two germline ends. This clone was recorded a few times. The TCR was taken from a man aged 50 or older in good health. V and J are TRBV4-2 and TRBJ1-5; a possible D gene is TRBD1 (5 bases). Sequencing was performed on blood. The CDR3 nucleotides read TGTGCCAGCAGCCAAGGGCAGGGCGGCAGGCAGCCCCAGCATTTT. Its translation: CASSQGQGGRQPQHF.